This T cell receptor (beta chain) derives from a study of OX40 agonist ivuxolimab in advanced cancers. About the study: It was ivuxolimab, an agonistic anti-OX40 (CD134) antibody, that patients were treated with. Three individuals attained partial responses, comprising one hepatocellular carcinoma case and two cutaneous melanoma cases.

With 7 bases removed from V and 2 bases from J, the gap between germline ends came to 13 bases. There are 14 residues in the CDR3. The germline V gene encodes CDR1 SNHLY and CDR2 FYNNEI. Baseline, cycle 4 day 1, and cycle 7 day 1 were the blood sampling points. The assay was immunoSEQ multiplex PCR, and TCRdb's table has in-frame clones only and misses some. In the table there are under 70,000 clones, roughly nine tenths of which are singletons. This clonotype was obtained from an adult with an advanced solid tumor such as melanoma, head and neck, liver or kidney cancer. The chain recombines TRBV2 with TRBJ2-3; D possibly corresponds to TRBD2 (6 bases). The starting material was CD4+ or CD8+ T cells sorted from blood, obtained in a trial of the OX40 agonist ivuxolimab. The CDR3 DNA is TGTGCCAGCACCTCGGGACTTAACACAGATACGCAGTATTTT. Its translation: CASTSGLNTDTQYF.